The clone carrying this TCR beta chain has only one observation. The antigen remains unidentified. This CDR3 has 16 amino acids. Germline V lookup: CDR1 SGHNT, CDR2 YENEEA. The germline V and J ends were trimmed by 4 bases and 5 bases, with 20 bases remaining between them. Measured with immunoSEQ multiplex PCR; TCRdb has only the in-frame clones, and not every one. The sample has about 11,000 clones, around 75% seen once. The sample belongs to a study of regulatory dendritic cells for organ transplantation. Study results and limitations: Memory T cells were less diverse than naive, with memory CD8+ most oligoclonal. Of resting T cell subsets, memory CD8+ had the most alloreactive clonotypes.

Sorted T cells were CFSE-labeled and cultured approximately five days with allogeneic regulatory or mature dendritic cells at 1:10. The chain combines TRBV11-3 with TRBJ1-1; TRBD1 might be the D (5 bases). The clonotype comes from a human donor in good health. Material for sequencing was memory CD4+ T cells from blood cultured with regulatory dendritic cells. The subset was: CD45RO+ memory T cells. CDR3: CASSYEPGRGETEAFF. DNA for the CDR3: TGTGCCAGCAGCTACGAACCTGGGAGGGGCGAGACTGAAGCTTTCTTT.